The clone carrying this T cell receptor (beta chain) was seen more than once but under ten times. The data originate from a study of coeliac disease. For the study at large: Coeliac patients had newly diagnosed active disease, refractory type I disease, or gluten-free diet control.

The data were produced by immunoSEQ multiplex PCR, yet TCRdb's version contains in-frame clones alone and is incomplete. The sample consists of about 1,400 clones, approximately 88% of them appearing once. Sequencing used one aliquot of 500,000 cells per fraction. This CDR3 is 14 amino acids long. Germline V gene data show CDR1 as ENHRY and CDR2 as SYGVKD. V was trimmed by 6 bases and J by 12 bases, leaving 20 bases between them. The TCR was taken from a woman between 18 and 30 years old with active celiac disease. The V call is TRBV10-3, the J call TRBJ1-4; possibly TRBD1 for D (5 bases). The sample comprised lymphocytes from the gut lamina propria. The CDR3 sequence: CAISRGGVGAQLFF. In DNA, the CDR3 is TGTGCCATCAGCCGGGGGGGAGTAGGCGCGCAACTGTTTTTT.